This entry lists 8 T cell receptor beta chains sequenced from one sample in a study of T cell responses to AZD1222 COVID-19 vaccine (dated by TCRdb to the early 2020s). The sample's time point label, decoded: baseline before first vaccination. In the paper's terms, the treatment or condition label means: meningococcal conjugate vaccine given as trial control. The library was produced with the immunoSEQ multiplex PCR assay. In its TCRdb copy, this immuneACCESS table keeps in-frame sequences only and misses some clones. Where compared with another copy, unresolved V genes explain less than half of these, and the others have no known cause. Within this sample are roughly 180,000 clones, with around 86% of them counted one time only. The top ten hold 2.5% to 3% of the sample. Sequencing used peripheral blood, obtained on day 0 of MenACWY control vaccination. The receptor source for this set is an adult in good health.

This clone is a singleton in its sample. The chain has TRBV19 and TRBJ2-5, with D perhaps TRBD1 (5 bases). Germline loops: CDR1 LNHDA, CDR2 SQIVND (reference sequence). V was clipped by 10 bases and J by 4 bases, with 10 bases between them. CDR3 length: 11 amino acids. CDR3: CATTGGETQYF. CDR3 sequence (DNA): TGTGCCACCACAGGCGGAGAGACCCAGTACTTC. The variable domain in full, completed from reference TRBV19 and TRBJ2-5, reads DGGITQSPKYLFRKEGQNVTLSCEQNLNHDAMYWYRQDPGQGLRLIYYSQIVNDFQKGDIAEGYSVSREKKESFPLTVTSAQKNPTAFYLCATTGGETQYFGPGTRLLVL.

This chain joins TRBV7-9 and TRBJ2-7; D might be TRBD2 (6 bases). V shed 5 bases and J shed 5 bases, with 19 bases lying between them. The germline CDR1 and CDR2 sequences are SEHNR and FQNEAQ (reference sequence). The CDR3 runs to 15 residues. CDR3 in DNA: TGTGCCAGCAGCACCACCGTGTCCGGGAGCGACGAGCAGTACTTC. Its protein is CASSTTVSGSDEQYF.

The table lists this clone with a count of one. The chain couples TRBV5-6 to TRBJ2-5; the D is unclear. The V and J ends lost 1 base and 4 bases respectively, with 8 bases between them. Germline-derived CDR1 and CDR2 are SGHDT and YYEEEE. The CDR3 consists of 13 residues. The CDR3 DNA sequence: TGTGCCAGCAGCTTGTCGTCGGGAGAGACCCAGTACTTC. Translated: CASSLSSGETQYF.

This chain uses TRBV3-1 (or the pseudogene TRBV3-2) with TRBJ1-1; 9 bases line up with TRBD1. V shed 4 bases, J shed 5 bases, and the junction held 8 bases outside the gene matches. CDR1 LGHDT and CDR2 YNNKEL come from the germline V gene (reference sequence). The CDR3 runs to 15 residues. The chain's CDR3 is CASSPRDRVGTEAFF. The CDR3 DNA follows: TGTGCCAGCAGCCCCCGGGACAGGGTGGGGACTGAAGCTTTCTTT.

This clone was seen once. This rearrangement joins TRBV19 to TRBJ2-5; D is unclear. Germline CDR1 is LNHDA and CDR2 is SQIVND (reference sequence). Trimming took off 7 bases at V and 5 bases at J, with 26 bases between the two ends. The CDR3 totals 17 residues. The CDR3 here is CASKQTWGSTAPETQYF. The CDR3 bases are TGTGCCAGTAAACAGACCTGGGGATCGACGGCCCCGGAGACCCAGTACTTC.

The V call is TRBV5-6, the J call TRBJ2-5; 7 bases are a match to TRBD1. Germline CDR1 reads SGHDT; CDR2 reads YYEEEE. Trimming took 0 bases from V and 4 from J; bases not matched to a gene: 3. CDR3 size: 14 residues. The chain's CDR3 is CASSLAAGGETQYF. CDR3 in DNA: TGTGCCAGCAGCTTGGCGGCAGGGGGAGAGACCCAGTACTTC.

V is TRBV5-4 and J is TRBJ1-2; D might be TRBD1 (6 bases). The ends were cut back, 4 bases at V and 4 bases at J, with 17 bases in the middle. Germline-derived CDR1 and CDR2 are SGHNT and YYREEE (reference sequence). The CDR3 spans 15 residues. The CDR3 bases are TGTGCCAGCAGCCCCCAACAGGGTCTTATCTATGGCTACACCTTC. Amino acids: CASSPQQGLIYGYTF.

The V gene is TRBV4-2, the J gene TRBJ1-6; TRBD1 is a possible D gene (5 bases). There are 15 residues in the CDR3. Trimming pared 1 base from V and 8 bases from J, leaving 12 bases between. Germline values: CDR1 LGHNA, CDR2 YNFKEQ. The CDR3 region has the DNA TGTGCCAGCAGCCAAGGTCAGGGTTCAGATTCACCCCTCCACTTT. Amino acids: CASSQGQGSDSPLHF.